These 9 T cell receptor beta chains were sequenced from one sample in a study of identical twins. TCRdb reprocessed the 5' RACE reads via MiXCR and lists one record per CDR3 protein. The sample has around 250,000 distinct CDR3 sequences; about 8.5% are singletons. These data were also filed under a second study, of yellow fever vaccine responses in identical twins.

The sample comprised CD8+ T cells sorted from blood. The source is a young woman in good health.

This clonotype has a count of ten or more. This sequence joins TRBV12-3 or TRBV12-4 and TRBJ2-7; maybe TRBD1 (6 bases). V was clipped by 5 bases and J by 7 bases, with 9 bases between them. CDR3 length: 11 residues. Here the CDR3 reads CASSLGQEQYF. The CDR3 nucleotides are TGTGCCAGCAGTCTAGGACAGGAGCAGTACTTC.

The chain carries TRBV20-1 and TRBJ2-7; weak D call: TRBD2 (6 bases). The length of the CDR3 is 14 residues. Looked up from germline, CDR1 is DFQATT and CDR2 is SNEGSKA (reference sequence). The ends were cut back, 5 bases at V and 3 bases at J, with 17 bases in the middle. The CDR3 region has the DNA TGCAGTGCTCCAGGCGGGGAGTTGAACTACGAGCAGTACTTC. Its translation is CSAPGGELNYEQYF.

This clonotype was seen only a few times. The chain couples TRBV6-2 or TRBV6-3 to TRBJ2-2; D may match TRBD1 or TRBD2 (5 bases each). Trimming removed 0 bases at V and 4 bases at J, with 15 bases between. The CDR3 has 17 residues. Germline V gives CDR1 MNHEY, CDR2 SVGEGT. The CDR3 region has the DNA TGTGCCAGCAGTTACTCGAGGGGCTTTCCGAGCACCGGGGAGCTGTTTTTT. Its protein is CASSYSRGFPSTGELFF.

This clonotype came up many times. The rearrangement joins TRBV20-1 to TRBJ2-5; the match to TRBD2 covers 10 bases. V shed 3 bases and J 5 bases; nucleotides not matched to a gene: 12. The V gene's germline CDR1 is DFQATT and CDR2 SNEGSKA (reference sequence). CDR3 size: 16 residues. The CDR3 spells CSASWSASGSGETQYF. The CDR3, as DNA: TGCAGTGCTAGTTGGTCGGCTAGCGGGAGTGGGGAGACCCAGTACTTC.

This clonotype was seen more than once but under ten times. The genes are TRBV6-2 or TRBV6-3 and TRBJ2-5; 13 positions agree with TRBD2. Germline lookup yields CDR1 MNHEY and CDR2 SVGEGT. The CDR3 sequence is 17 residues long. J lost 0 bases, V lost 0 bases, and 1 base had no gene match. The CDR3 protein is CASSYSGTSGDQETQYF. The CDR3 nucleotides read TGTGCCAGCAGTTACTCGGGGACTAGCGGGGACCAAGAGACCCAGTACTTC.

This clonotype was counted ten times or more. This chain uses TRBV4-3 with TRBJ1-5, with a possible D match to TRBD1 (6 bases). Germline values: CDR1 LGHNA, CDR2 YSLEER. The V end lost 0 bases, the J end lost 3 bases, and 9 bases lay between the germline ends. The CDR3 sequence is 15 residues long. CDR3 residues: CASSQDTGINQPQHF. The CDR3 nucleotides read TGCGCCAGCAGCCAAGATACAGGGATCAATCAGCCCCAGCATTTT.

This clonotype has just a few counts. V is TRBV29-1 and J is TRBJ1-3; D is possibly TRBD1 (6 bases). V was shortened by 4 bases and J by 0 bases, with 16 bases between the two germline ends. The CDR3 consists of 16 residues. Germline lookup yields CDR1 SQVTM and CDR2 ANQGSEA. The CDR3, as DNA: TGCAGCGTTGGGACAGCCGATTTCTACTCTGGAAACACCATATATTTT. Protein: CSVGTADFYSGNTIYF. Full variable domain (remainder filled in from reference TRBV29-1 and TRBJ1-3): SAVISQKPSRDICQRGTSLTIQCQVDSQVTMMFWYRQQPGQSLTLIATANQGSEATYESGFVIDKFPISRPNLTFSTLTVSNMSPEDSSIYLCSVGTADFYSGNTIYFGEGSWLTVV.

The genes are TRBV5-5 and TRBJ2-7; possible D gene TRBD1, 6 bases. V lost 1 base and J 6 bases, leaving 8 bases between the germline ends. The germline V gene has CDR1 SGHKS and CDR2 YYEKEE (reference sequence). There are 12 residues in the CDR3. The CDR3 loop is CASSLTGREQYF. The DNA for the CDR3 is TGTGCCAGCAGCTTGACAGGGCGCGAGCAGTACTTC.

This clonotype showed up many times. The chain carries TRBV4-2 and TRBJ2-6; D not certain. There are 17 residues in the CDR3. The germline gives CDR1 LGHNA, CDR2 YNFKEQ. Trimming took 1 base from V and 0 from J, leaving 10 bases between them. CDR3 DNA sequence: TGTGCCAGCAGCCAAGTTTCAGTGCTCTCTGGGGCCAACGTCCTGACTTTC. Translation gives CASSQVSVLSGANVLTF.